This TCR beta chain was obtained from a study of blood T cell repertoires in COVID-19. The J segment lost 5 bases and the V segment lost 2 bases, leaving 2 bases of the junction unmatched. The CDR3 has 13 amino acids. CDR1 and CDR2 from the germline V gene are SGDLS and YYNGEE. In the study's own analysis: Estimation of nucleated cell counts was performed using reference gene primer amplification. TCRdb's table, derived via immunoSEQ multiplex PCR, lists solely in-frame clones and lacks some. V and J calls and clone size are copied from that table; D and trimming were computed from the DNA. The sample consists of around 89,000 clones, 55% to 75% of them appearing once.

This TCR came from an elderly woman with acute or convalescent COVID-19. The chain joins TRBV9 to TRBJ2-5; 8 bases line up with TRBD2. Input material: peripheral blood. The CDR3 nucleotides are TGTGCCAGCAGCGTCCGCGGGGGGGAGACCCAGTACTTC. It codes for CASSVRGGETQYF.